These T cell receptor beta chains were read from a single sample in a study of T cell repertoires in cytomegalovirus infection. In TCRdb, the reads were re-called with MiXCR into one record per CDR3 protein. The sample carries 400,000 to 550,000 distinct CDR3 sequences, about 10% recorded once. Material: PBMCs. Source of these receptors: a human donor in good health (CMV status not recorded). Some clones in this sample may be carry-over from other donors' samples. Both conserved end residues are part of each CDR3. Each record gives: CDR3 length, J gene, V gene, clone size, D gene, CDR3 DNA, CDR3 protein. A D gene is named only where the DNA matches it firmly. Expanded clones are given a class, and other clones once, few, many or no size at all.

>15|TRBJ2-1|TRBV11-2|-|TRBD2
TGTGCCAGCAGCATTACTAGCGGGTCGACCAATGAGCAGTTCTTC
CASSITSGSTNEQFF
>16|TRBJ2-1|TRBV5-4|few|TRBD1
TGTGCCAGCAGCAGGACAACAGGGGCCGTATACAATGAGCAGTTCTTC
CASSRTTGAVYNEQFF
>14|TRBJ1-5|TRBV7-8|many|-
TGTGCCAGCAGCTCGAGGGAGGGCAATCAGCCCCAGCATTTT
CASSSREGNQPQHF
>14|TRBJ2-7|TRBV12-3/TRBV12-4|many|TRBD2
TGTGCCAGCAGTTCTTTCCGGACTAGCGGCGAGCAGTACTTC
CASSSFRTSGEQYF
>15|TRBJ2-7|TRBV6-1|many|-
TGTGCCAGCAGTGAAGCATGGGGACGGACGGGGGAGCAGTACTTC
CASSEAWGRTGEQYF
>19|TRBJ1-2|TRBV7-6|many|TRBD1
TGTGCCAGCAGCTTAGAATCCGGGACAGGGCTATACCCGGTGAATGGCTACACCTTC
CASSLESGTGLYPVNGYTF
>17|TRBJ2-4|TRBV6-5|-|TRBD2
TGTGCCAGCAGTTACTCGGGACTAGCGGTAGCCAAAAACATTCAGTACTTC
CASSYSGLAVAKNIQYF
>14|TRBJ1-5|TRBV7-9|many|-
TGTGCCAGCAGCTTCGGAGACATCAATCAGCCCCAGCATTTT
CASSFGDINQPQHF
>15|TRBJ2-3|TRBV7-2|many|TRBD2
TGTGCCAGCAGCTTCCTAGCGGGGGTCACAGATACGCAGTATTTT
CASSFLAGVTDTQYF
>14|TRBJ1-1|TRBV10-3|many|TRBD1
TGTGCCATCAGCCGGAGGACAGGGGACACTGAAGCTTTCTTT
CAISRRTGDTEAFF
>15|TRBJ2-1|TRBV7-9|many|-
TGTGCCAGCAGCTTAGGCGTAACCTCCTACAATGAGCAGTTCTTC
CASSLGVTSYNEQFF
>16|TRBJ2-5|TRBV5-1|few|TRBD2
TGCGCCAGCAGCTTGGCCGCTAGCGGGAGGTGGGAGACCCAGTACTTC
CASSLAASGRWETQYF
>14|TRBJ1-2|TRBV3-1|-|TRBD1
TGTGCCAGCAGCCAAGGACACAGGGGGAACGGCTACACCTTC
CASSQGHRGNGYTF
>15|TRBJ1-6|TRBV20-1|few|-
TGCAGTGCGACGTTGAAGGGACGCCATAATTCACCCCTCCACTTT
CSATLKGRHNSPLHF
>14|TRBJ2-7|TRBV11-2|few|TRBD2
TGTGCCAGCAGCGACCGGGGACTACTCTACGAGCAGTACTTC
CASSDRGLLYEQYF
>13|TRBJ1-5|TRBV19|many|-
TGTGCCAGTGGGGGGGACCGCAATCAGCCCCAGCATTTT
CASGGDRNQPQHF
>10|TRBJ1-2|TRBV9|-|-
TGTGCCAGCAGCGCGCGACAGGACCACTTC
CASSARQDHF
>16|TRBJ2-3|TRBV7-2|many|TRBD1
TGTGCCAGCAACCGAGTGACAGGGGCCCTCACAGATACGCAGTATTTT
CASNRVTGALTDTQYF
>17|TRBJ1-1|TRBV19|many|-
TGTGCCAGTAGTATAAGTCGGGGAACGGTCGTCGTGGGTGAAGCTTTCTTT
CASSISRGTVVVGEAFF
>19|TRBJ2-7|TRBV28|many|TRBD1
TGTGCCAGCAGTCGCCATGGTAGTCGCAAACGACAGGGCCCCTACGAGCAGTACTTC
CASSRHGSRKRQGPYEQYF
>13|TRBJ1-5|TRBV6-6|many|TRBD1
TGTGCCAGCAGCCCAAGGGGGCATCAGCCCCAGCATTTT
CASSPRGHQPQHF
>15|TRBJ1-2|TRBV27|many|-
TGTGCCAGCAGTTTAGCCCGTCGGACGGACTATGGCTACACCTTC
CASSLARRTDYGYTF
>16|TRBJ2-5|TRBV20-1|many|TRBD2
TGCAGTGCTACGGGACTAGCGGGAGGGAATGTAGAGACCCAGTACTTC
CSATGLAGGNVETQYF
>10|TRBJ2-1|TRBV29-1|many|TRBD1
TGCAGCGCGGGACAGCTCGAGCAGTTCTTC
CSAGQLEQFF
>15|TRBJ1-5|TRBV19|-|TRBD1
TGTGCCAGTAGTACCGGGACAGGGGGCGGTCAGCCCCAGCATTTT
CASSTGTGGGQPQHF
>13|TRBJ1-1|TRBV7-9|many|-
TGTGCCAGCCGAACAGCTCTGAACACTGAAGCTTTCTTT
CASRTALNTEAFF